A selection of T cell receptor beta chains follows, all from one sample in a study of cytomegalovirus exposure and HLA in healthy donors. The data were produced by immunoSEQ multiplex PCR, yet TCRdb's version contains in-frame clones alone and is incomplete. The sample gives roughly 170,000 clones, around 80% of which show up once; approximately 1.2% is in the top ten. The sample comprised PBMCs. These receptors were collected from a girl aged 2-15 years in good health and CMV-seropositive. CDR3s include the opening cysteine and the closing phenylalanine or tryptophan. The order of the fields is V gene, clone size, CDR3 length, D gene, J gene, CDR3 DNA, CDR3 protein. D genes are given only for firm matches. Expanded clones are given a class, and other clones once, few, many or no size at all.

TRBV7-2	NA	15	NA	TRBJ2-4	TGTGCCAGCAGCTTAGTCGGGGATTCCAAAAACATTCAGTACTTC	CASSLVGDSKNIQYF
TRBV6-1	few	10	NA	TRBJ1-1	TGTGCCAGCAGTATCGGGAAAGCTTTCTTT	CASSIGKAFF
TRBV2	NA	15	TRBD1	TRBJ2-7	TGTGCCAGCAGTGAAGGGACAGGTAGATCCTACGAGCAGTACTTC	CASSEGTGRSYEQYF
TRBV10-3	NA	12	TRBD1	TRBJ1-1	TGTGCCATCAGGCAGGGGGAAGAGGAAGCTTTCTTT	CAIRQGEEEAFF
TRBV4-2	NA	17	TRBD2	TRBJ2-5	TGTGCCAGCAGCCAAACTAGCGGGAGCACGTACCAAGAGACCCAGTACTTC	CASSQTSGSTYQETQYF
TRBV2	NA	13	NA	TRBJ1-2	TGTGCCAGCAGCCTAACAGGGAATGATGGCTACACCTTC	CASSLTGNDGYTF
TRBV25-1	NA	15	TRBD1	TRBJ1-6	TGTGCCAGCAGTGACGCCAGGACAGGGGACGCACCCCTCCACTTT	CASSDARTGDAPLHF
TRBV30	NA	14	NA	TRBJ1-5	TGTGCCTGGAGTGCCGGGGTAAGCAATCAGCCCCAGCATTTT	CAWSAGVSNQPQHF
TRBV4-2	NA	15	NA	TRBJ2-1	TGTGCCAGCAGCGTGTCGGGAAACTCCTACAATGAGCAGTTCTTC	CASSVSGNSYNEQFF
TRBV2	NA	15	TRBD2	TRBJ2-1	TGTACCAGCACCGCGGGACTAGCTGCGCGGAATGAGCAGTTCTTC	CTSTAGLAARNEQFF
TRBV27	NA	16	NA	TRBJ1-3	TGTGCCAGCACCTCTCTAGTGGGGGCCTCTGGAAACACCATATATTTT	CASTSLVGASGNTIYF
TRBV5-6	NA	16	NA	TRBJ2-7	TGTGCCAGCAGCCGGGGGAGGACAGGCGCGAACTACGAGCAGTACTTC	CASSRGRTGANYEQYF
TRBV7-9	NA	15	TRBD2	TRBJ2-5	TGTGCCTCCGGGACTAGCGGGATAGGGGAAGAGACCCAGTACTTC	CASGTSGIGEETQYF
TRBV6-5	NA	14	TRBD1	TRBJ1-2	TGTGCCAGCAGGGCCGGACAGGGGAACTATGGCTACACCTTC	CASRAGQGNYGYTF
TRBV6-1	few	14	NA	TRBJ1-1	TGTGCCAGCAGTGAAGTTAGGAGAAACACTGAAGCTTTCTTT	CASSEVRRNTEAFF
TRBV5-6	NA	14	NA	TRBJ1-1	TGTGCCAGCAGCTTGGGAGCGCGGGAGGCTGAAGCTTTCTTT	CASSLGAREAEAFF
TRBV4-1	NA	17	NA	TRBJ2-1	TGCGCCAGCAGCCAAGGCCCGGGGACATCTTCCTACAATGAGCAGTTCTTC	CASSQGPGTSSYNEQFF
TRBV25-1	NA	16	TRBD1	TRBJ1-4	TGTGCCAGCAGTCCCGGGACAGACATAGCGAATGAAAAACTGTTTTTT	CASSPGTDIANEKLFF
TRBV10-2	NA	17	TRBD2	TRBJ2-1	TGCGCCAGCAGTGAGTCCGGCCAGCGGGGGTTGAGCAATGAGCAGTTCTTC	CASSESGQRGLSNEQFF
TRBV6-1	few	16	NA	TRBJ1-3	TGTGCCAGCAGTGTCTGGCGGCTGGTCTCTGGAAACACCATATATTTT	CASSVWRLVSGNTIYF
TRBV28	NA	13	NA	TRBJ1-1	TGTGCCAGCAGTTTAGGCAGGAACACTGAAGCTTTCTTT	CASSLGRNTEAFF
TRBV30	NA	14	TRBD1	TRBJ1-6	TGTGCCTGGAGTGCCGGACAGGGGAATTCACCCCTCCACTTT	CAWSAGQGNSPLHF
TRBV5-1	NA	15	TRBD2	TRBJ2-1	TGCGCCAGCAGCTTGGGTGGGAGGGAGTACAATGAGCAGTTCTTC	CASSLGGREYNEQFF
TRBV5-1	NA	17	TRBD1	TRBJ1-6	TGCGCCAGCAGCCGGATTACAGGGGCAGAATATAATTCACCCCTCCACTTT	CASSRITGAEYNSPLHF
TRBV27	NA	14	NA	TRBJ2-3	TGTGCCAGCAGTTTGAGTTTGCTAATAGATACGCAGTATTTT	CASSLSLLIDTQYF
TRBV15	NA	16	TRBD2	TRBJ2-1	TGTGCCACCAGCAGAGGCGGAGAAACTAGCGGGAGGGCGAAGTTCTTC	CATSRGGETSGRAKFF
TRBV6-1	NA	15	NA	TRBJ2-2	TGTGCCAGCAGTCGAGTCCAGCGGGACACCGGGGAGCTGTTTTTT	CASSRVQRDTGELFF
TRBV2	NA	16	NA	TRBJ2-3	TGTGCCAGCAAAAGACAGGAACTTTCTAGCACAGATACGCAGTATTTT	CASKRQELSSTDTQYF
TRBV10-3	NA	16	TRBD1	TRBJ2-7	TGTGCCATCAGTGAGTCTGGACAGGGTGGTTCCTACGAGCAGTACTTC	CAISESGQGGSYEQYF
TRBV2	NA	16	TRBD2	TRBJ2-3	TGTGCCAGCAGCGCTATAGCGGGAGGGTTCACAGATACGCAGTATTTT	CASSAIAGGFTDTQYF
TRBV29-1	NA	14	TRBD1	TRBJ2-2	TGCAGCGTTGAGGGACAGGGAGGCACCGGGGAGCTGTTTTTT	CSVEGQGGTGELFF
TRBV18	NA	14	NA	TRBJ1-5	TGTGCCAGCTCACCGGAGGGGCACGGTCAGCCCCAGCATTTT	CASSPEGHGQPQHF
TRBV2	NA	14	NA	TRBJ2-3	TGTGCCAGCATTCCAAGCGGGAGCACAGATACGCAGTATTTT	CASIPSGSTDTQYF
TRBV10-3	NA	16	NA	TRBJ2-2	TGTGCCATCAGTTCATCCGACTCTTTGATCACCGGGGAGCTGTTTTTT	CAISSSDSLITGELFF
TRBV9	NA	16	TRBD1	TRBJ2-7	TGTGCCAGCAGCCCAAGCTATCGACAGGGGTTGCACGAGCAGTACTTC	CASSPSYRQGLHEQYF
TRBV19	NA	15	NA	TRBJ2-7	TGTGCCAGTAGTATCCCCGGGACACAAACCGGCGGGCAGTACTTC	CASSIPGTQTGGQYF
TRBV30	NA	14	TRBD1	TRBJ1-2	TGTGCCTGGAAGGTAGACAGGGGCAACTATGGCTACACCTTC	CAWKVDRGNYGYTF
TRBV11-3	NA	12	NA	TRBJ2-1	TGTGCCAGCAGCTTAGTATTCAATGAGCAGTTCTTC	CASSLVFNEQFF
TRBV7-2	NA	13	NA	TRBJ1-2	TGTGCCAGCAGTTCCGGTCGCGGGGATGGCTACACCTTC	CASSSGRGDGYTF
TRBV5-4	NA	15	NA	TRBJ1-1	TGTGCCAGCAGCTTGGGGCTTATGGGGGGTGCTGAAGCTTTCTTT	CASSLGLMGGAEAFF
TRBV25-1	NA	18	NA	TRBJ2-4	TGTGCCAGCGCCCTTCGTCCGGGGGGCGAGATAGGCAAAAACATTCAGTACTTC	CASALRPGGEIGKNIQYF
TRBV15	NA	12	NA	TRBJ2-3	TGTGCCACCAGCAGAGAAGGACTATCGCAGTATTTT	CATSREGLSQYF
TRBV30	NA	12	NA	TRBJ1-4	TGTGCCTGGAGTCCGAACAGGTTTGGACTGTTTTTT	CAWSPNRFGLFF
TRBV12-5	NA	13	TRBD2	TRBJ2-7	TGTGCTAGTGGACCTAGACTAGCGACCGAGCAGTACTTC	CASGPRLATEQYF
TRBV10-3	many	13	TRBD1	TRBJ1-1	TGTGCCATCAGAGGGACAGGGTCGACTGAAGCTTTCTTT	CAIRGTGSTEAFF
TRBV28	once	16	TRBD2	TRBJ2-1	TGTGCCAGCAATCACGGGCCGGGACTAGTTCATAATGAGCAGTTCTTC	CASNHGPGLVHNEQFF
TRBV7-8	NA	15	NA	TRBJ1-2	TGTGCCAGCAGCTTAAAGGGGTCGCTGGGATATGGCTACACCTTC	CASSLKGSLGYGYTF
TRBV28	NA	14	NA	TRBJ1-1	TGTGCCAGCAGTTACTCAGGGTCGGACACTGAAGCTTTCTTT	CASSYSGSDTEAFF
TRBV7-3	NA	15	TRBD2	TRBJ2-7	TGTGCCAGCAGCCCCGGACTAGCGGGACCCTACGAGCAGTACTTC	CASSPGLAGPYEQYF
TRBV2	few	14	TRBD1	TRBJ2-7	TGTGCCACCGGACAGGGGGATTCGGTCTACGAGCAGTACTTC	CATGQGDSVYEQYF
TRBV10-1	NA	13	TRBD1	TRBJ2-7	TGCGCCAGCAGTGTGGGACAGGGGGGAGAGCAGTACTTC	CASSVGQGGEQYF
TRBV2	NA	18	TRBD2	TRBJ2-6	TGTGCCACCCCCGGGACTAGCGGGGGAAGCTCTGGGGCCAACGTCCTGACTTTC	CATPGTSGGSSGANVLTF
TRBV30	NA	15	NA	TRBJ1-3	TGTGCCTGGAGTGTAAAAGGGGCTGCTGGAAACACCATATATTTT	CAWSVKGAAGNTIYF